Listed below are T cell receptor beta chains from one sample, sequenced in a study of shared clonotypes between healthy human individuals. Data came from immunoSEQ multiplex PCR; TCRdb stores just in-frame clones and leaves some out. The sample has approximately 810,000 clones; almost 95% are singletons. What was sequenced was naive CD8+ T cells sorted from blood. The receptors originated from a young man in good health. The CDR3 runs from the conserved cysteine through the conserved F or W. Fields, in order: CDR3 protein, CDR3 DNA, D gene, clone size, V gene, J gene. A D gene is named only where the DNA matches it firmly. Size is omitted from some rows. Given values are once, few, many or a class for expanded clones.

CDR3aa: CAIRDSKETQYF; CDR3nt: TGTGCCATCAGGGACAGCAAAGAGACCCAGTACTTC; d_gene: NA; abundance: NA; v_gene: TRBV10-3; j_gene: TRBJ2-5
CDR3aa: CATSRDLFSGSHEQYF; CDR3nt: TGTGCCACCAGCAGAGATCTATTTAGCGGGAGCCACGAGCAGTACTTC; d_gene: TRBD2; abundance: once; v_gene: TRBV15; j_gene: TRBJ2-7
CDR3aa: CASSAGGSSYNEQFF; CDR3nt: TGCGCCAGCAGTGCGGGCGGAAGCTCCTACAATGAGCAGTTCTTC; d_gene: NA; abundance: NA; v_gene: TRBV10-1; j_gene: TRBJ2-1
CDR3aa: CASSLLDASYEQYF; CDR3nt: TGTGCCAGCAGTTTACTGGACGCCTCCTACGAGCAGTACTTC; d_gene: NA; abundance: NA; v_gene: TRBV28; j_gene: TRBJ2-7
CDR3aa: CASRLDGTGGSYEQFF; CDR3nt: TGTGCAAGTCGCTTAGACGGGACAGGGGGCAGTTATGAGCAGTTCTTC; d_gene: NA; abundance: NA; v_gene: TRBV12-2; j_gene: TRBJ2-1
CDR3aa: CASRTYTGELFF; CDR3nt: TGTGCCAGCAGAACATACACCGGGGAGCTGTTTTTT; d_gene: NA; abundance: NA; v_gene: TRBV7-9; j_gene: TRBJ2-2
CDR3aa: CASSVESHREKLFF; CDR3nt: TGTGCCAGCAGCGTAGAGTCACATCGAGAAAAACTGTTTTTT; d_gene: NA; abundance: NA; v_gene: TRBV9; j_gene: TRBJ1-4
CDR3aa: CASGWTGIEEKLFF; CDR3nt: TGTGCCAGTGGATGGACAGGGATAGAGGAAAAACTGTTTTTT; d_gene: TRBD1; abundance: NA; v_gene: TRBV19; j_gene: TRBJ1-4
CDR3aa: CASSLGGSAGELFF; CDR3nt: TGTGCCAGCAGCTTAGGGGGGAGCGCCGGGGAGCTGTTTTTT; d_gene: NA; abundance: NA; v_gene: TRBV7-7; j_gene: TRBJ2-2
CDR3aa: CASSQADIILTDTQYF; CDR3nt: TGTGCCAGCAGCCAAGCGGACATAATACTCACAGATACGCAGTATTTT; d_gene: NA; abundance: NA; v_gene: TRBV4-2; j_gene: TRBJ2-3
CDR3aa: CASSLGQDYNEQFF; CDR3nt: TGTGCCAGCAGCTTAGGACAGGACTACAATGAGCAGTTCTTC; d_gene: NA; abundance: NA; v_gene: TRBV13; j_gene: TRBJ2-1
CDR3aa: CSVAVQGANEQFF; CDR3nt: TGCAGCGTTGCGGTACAGGGGGCCAATGAGCAGTTCTTC; d_gene: TRBD1; abundance: NA; v_gene: TRBV29-1; j_gene: TRBJ2-1
CDR3aa: CASSYGRGQPGGEQYF; CDR3nt: TGTGCCAGCAGTTACGGTAGAGGACAGCCGGGTGGCGAGCAGTACTTC; d_gene: NA; abundance: NA; v_gene: TRBV6-5; j_gene: TRBJ2-7
CDR3aa: CASSQDIGSLPREQYF; CDR3nt: TGCGCCAGCAGCCAAGATATCGGCAGCCTGCCGAGAGAGCAGTACTTC; d_gene: NA; abundance: NA; v_gene: TRBV4-3; j_gene: TRBJ2-7
CDR3aa: CASSTTGGETQYF; CDR3nt: TGTGCCAGCAGCACGACCGGCGGGGAGACCCAGTACTTC; d_gene: NA; abundance: NA; v_gene: TRBV9; j_gene: TRBJ2-5
CDR3aa: CSVDGGPYEQYF; CDR3nt: TGCAGCGTTGATGGGGGCCCCTACGAGCAGTACTTC; d_gene: NA; abundance: NA; v_gene: TRBV29-1; j_gene: TRBJ2-7
CDR3aa: CSAQASDRVWNEQFF; CDR3nt: TGCAGCGCGCAGGCCTCGGACAGGGTTTGGAATGAGCAGTTCTTC; d_gene: TRBD1; abundance: NA; v_gene: TRBV29-1; j_gene: TRBJ2-1
CDR3aa: CASSLMGAGYTIYF; CDR3nt: TGTGCCAGCAGTTTAATGGGGGCTGGTTACACCATATATTTT; d_gene: NA; abundance: few; v_gene: TRBV28; j_gene: TRBJ1-3
CDR3aa: CASSPDRGREQYF; CDR3nt: TGTGCCAGCAGCCCGGACAGGGGTCGCGAGCAGTACTTC; d_gene: TRBD1; abundance: once; v_gene: TRBV11-3; j_gene: TRBJ2-7
CDR3aa: CASSGLQGQETQYF; CDR3nt: TGTGCCAGCAGTGGACTACAGGGGCAAGAGACCCAGTACTTC; d_gene: TRBD1; abundance: NA; v_gene: TRBV25-1; j_gene: TRBJ2-5